These T cell receptor beta chains were read from a single sample in a study of blood T cell repertoires in COVID-19. Clones were sequenced by immunoSEQ multiplex PCR, and TCRdb holds only the in-frame ones, with some missing. In the table there are more than 100,000 clones, about four fifths of which are singletons. The specimen was peripheral blood. The origin of the receptors is a man in his sixties with acute or convalescent COVID-19. The CDR3 runs from the conserved cysteine through the conserved F or W. The order of the fields is J gene, D gene, clone size, V gene, CDR3 protein, CDR3 DNA. The D gene is left open where the match is weak. Only some rows state a clone size, as once, few, many or a class for expanded clones.

TRBJ1-1,-,-,TRBV21-1,CASSKVRQLNTEAFF,TGTGCCAGCAGCAAAGTCCGTCAGTTGAACACTGAAGCTTTCTTT
TRBJ2-5,-,few,TRBV29-1,CSVGGWAETQYF,TGCAGCGTTGGGGGCTGGGCTGAGACCCAGTACTTC
TRBJ1-1,TRBD1,-,TRBV5-4,CASSLETGGTEAFF,TGTGCCAGCAGCTTGGAGACAGGGGGCACTGAAGCTTTCTTT
TRBJ2-3,-,-,TRBV3-1/TRBV3-2,CASTPRLEPRDTQYF,TGTGCCAGCACCCCCCGGTTGGAGCCCCGGGATACGCAGTATTTT
TRBJ1-6,-,-,TRBV5-6,CASSSRVKGSNSPLHF,TGTGCCAGCAGCTCCAGGGTTAAAGGATCGAATTCACCCCTCCACTTT
TRBJ2-1,-,once,TRBV2,CASSERLYNEQFF,TGTGCCAGCAGTGAAAGACTATACAATGAGCAGTTCTTC
TRBJ1-4,TRBD1,-,TRBV19,CARADRVSPNEKLFF,TGTGCCAGAGCCGACAGGGTTTCTCCTAATGAAAAACTGTTTTTT
TRBJ2-7,TRBD1,-,TRBV10-1,CASRSDRDSYEQYF,TGCGCCAGCAGGTCCGACAGGGACTCCTACGAGCAGTACTTC
TRBJ2-4,TRBD2,few,TRBV5-6,CASSLLAGDKNIQYF,TGTGCCAGCAGCTTACTAGCGGGGGATAAAAACATTCAGTACTTC
TRBJ1-4,-,-,TRBV12-2,CASRLQGCEKLFF,TGTGCAAGTCGCTTACAGGGTTGTGAAAAACTGTTTTTT
TRBJ2-7,TRBD2,-,TRBV27,CASSTGTSGYEQYF,TGTGCCAGCAGTACCGGGACTAGCGGCTACGAGCAGTACTTC
TRBJ1-2,TRBD1,-,TRBV6-2/TRBV6-3,CASSYNRGLGYTF,TGTGCCAGCAGTTACAACAGGGGGCTCGGCTACACCTTC
TRBJ2-7,-,-,TRBV19,CASSTPLVPYEQYF,TGTGCCAGTAGTACCCCACTAGTTCCCTACGAGCAGTACTTC
TRBJ1-6,-,-,TRBV19,CASSSQVNSPLHF,TGTGCCAGTAGTTCGCAGGTTAATTCACCCCTCCACTTT
TRBJ2-7,-,-,TRBV11-2,CASSLSDSSYEQYF,TGTGCCAGCAGCTTGAGCGACAGCTCCTACGAGCAGTACTTC
TRBJ2-7,-,-,TRBV6-5,CASKGGVRNYEQYF,TGTGCCAGCAAGGGGGGGGTCAGAAACTACGAGCAGTACTTC
TRBJ1-1,-,-,TRBV20-1,CSASTTNTEAFF,TGCAGTGCTAGTACAACGAACACTGAAGCTTTCTTT
TRBJ2-1,TRBD1,-,TRBV6-5,CASSYSGTGVNEQFF,TGTGCCAGCAGTTACTCTGGGACAGGGGTCAATGAGCAGTTCTTC
TRBJ1-5,-,-,TRBV6-5,CASSSDRNSNQPQHF,TGTGCCAGCAGTTCGGACAGAAATAGCAATCAGCCCCAGCATTTT
TRBJ2-5,TRBD1,-,TRBV24-1,CATSPTGDQTQYF,TGTGCCACCAGTCCCACAGGGGATCAGACCCAGTACTTC
TRBJ2-7,-,-,TRBV6-5,CASSRQPSTYEQYF,TGTGCCAGCAGTCGACAGCCAAGCACCTACGAGCAGTACTTC
TRBJ1-4,-,-,TRBV3-1/TRBV3-2,CATSSGATNEKLFF,TGTGCCACAAGCTCGGGAGCAACTAATGAAAAACTGTTTTTT
TRBJ2-1,TRBD2,-,TRBV4-2,CASSLGLAGGHNYNEQFF,TGTGCCAGCAGCTTGGGACTAGCGGGAGGACATAACTACAATGAGCAGTTCTTC
TRBJ2-3,-,-,TRBV10-3,CAISTDTALGDTQYF,TGTGCCATCAGTACGGACACGGCCCTGGGAGATACGCAGTATTTT
TRBJ1-2,TRBD1,-,TRBV5-4,CASRRGTGDHGYTF,TGTGCCAGCAGACGAGGGACAGGGGACCATGGCTACACCTTC
TRBJ2-5,TRBD1,-,TRBV2,CASSVDRGLEETQYF,TGTGCCAGCAGTGTAGACAGGGGATTAGAGGAGACCCAGTACTTC
TRBJ2-1,TRBD2,few,TRBV14,CASSRTFGLAGAYNEQFF,TGTGCCAGCAGCCGAACTTTCGGACTAGCGGGAGCATACAATGAGCAGTTCTTC
TRBJ1-5,TRBD1,-,TRBV12-3/TRBV12-4,CASRGTGGQPQHF,TGTGCCAGCAGAGGGACAGGGGGACAGCCCCAGCATTTT
TRBJ2-1,TRBD1,-,TRBV6-5,CASNRDRDVNEQFF,TGTGCCAGCAATAGGGACAGGGATGTCAATGAGCAGTTCTTC
TRBJ2-6,TRBD1,-,TRBV6-5,CASRDRGLGANVLTF,TGTGCCAGCAGAGACAGGGGGCTGGGGGCCAACGTCCTGACTTTC
TRBJ1-6,-,-,TRBV5-1,CASSLATGHNSPLHF,TGCGCCAGCAGCTTGGCCACAGGCCACAATTCACCCCTCCACTTT
TRBJ1-1,TRBD1,-,TRBV6-5,CASRPQQGGNTEAFF,TGTGCCAGCAGACCCCAACAGGGGGGTAACACTGAAGCTTTCTTT
TRBJ2-5,TRBD1,-,TRBV3-1/TRBV3-2,CASSQTGGGETQYF,TGTGCCAGCAGCCAAACAGGGGGCGGCGAGACCCAGTACTTC
TRBJ1-5,-,once,TRBV4-1,CASSQDLGRADASNQPQHF,TGCGCCAGCAGCCAAGATCTGGGCAGGGCGGACGCTAGCAATCAGCCCCAGCATTTT
TRBJ2-1,TRBD2,-,TRBV5-1,CASSLSGENNEQFF,TGCGCCAGCAGCTTAAGCGGGGAAAACAATGAGCAGTTCTTC